One and the same sample provided the 7 T cell receptor beta chains below, sequenced in a study of T cells in Graves' hyperthyroidism and ophthalmopathy. Amplified regions were TCR beta CDR3 sequences from RNA transcripts. Researchers ran a first-round RT-PCR on the TCR CDR3 using the HTBI primer set. MiXCR, applied by TCRdb to the multiplex PCR reads, yields one record per CDR3 protein. The sample holds more than 500,000 distinct CDR3 sequences, roughly 15% seen once. Sequencing was carried out using blood. All receptors come from a woman in her 30s with Graves' hyperthyroidism.

This clonotype was picked up a small number of times. In nucleotides, the CDR3 is TGTGCCAGCAGCCACAAAGGGGGTGAAGCTTTCTTT. It yields the protein CASSHKGGEAFF. This chain links TRBV7-3 with TRBJ1-1, with TRBD1 as a possible D gene (6 bases). Germline V gene lookup returns CDR1 SGHTA and CDR2 FQGTGA. The CDR3 loop spans 12 amino acids. V lost 5 bases, J lost 7 bases, and 11 bases lay in between.

This clonotype was recorded a few times. The CDR3 is CASSQDPPGSGETQYF. CDR3 sequence (DNA): TGTGCCAGCAGCCAAGATCCTCCCGGAAGCGGAGAGACCCAGTACTTC. The V call is TRBV4-2, the J call TRBJ2-5, with D tentatively TRBD2 (5 bases). There are 16 residues in the CDR3. The germline V gene encodes CDR1 LGHNA and CDR2 YNFKEQ. V lost 0 bases and J lost 4, with 15 bases in between.

The CDR3 spells CASSHRTVGNTIYF. CDR3 coding DNA: TGTGCCAGCAGCCACCGGACCGTTGGAAACACCATATATTTT. J is TRBJ1-3 and V is TRBV3-1; the D is unclear. Germline CDR1 reads LGHDT; CDR2 reads YNNKEL (reference sequence). Deletions cut 3 bases from V and 3 bases from J, with 9 bases between. This CDR3 has 14 residues.

This clonotype was detected ten times or more. The V and J genes are TRBV12-3 or TRBV12-4 and TRBJ1-2, with D maybe TRBD1 (6 bases). Deletions cut 6 bases from V and 4 bases from J, with 15 bases between. The CDR3 sequence is 14 residues long. CDR3 bases: TGTGCCAGCAGCTTTGGGGGCAGGGGCTATGGCTACACCTTC. Translated: CASSFGGRGYGYTF.

This clonotype was observed at least ten times. The rearrangement links TRBV28 to TRBJ2-5; D call uncertain. This CDR3 spans 17 amino acids. CDR1 and CDR2 (germline): MDHEN, SYDVKM. V dropped 7 bases and J dropped 6 bases, with 27 bases sitting between them. This CDR3 is CASTPRMPLRHGKTQYF. In DNA, the CDR3 is TGTGCCAGCACCCCTAGGATGCCGTTAAGGCATGGGAAGACCCAGTACTTC. The variable domain in full, completed from reference TRBV28 and TRBJ2-5, reads DVKVTQSSRYLVKRTGEKVFLECVQDMDHENMFWYRQDPGLGLRLIYFSYDVKMKEKGDIPEGYSVSREKKERFSLILESASTNQTSMYLCASTPRMPLRHGKTQYFGPGTRLLVL.

This clonotype was found many times. The CDR3 sequence is CASSFALSYREQYF. The CDR3 nucleotides are TGTGCCAGCAGTTTCGCCCTATCATATAGAGAGCAGTACTTC. The gene calls are TRBV28 and TRBJ2-7; D unclear. The CDR3 extends over 14 amino acids. Trimming removed 3 bases from V and 7 bases from J, with 16 bases in between. Germline V lookup: CDR1 MDHEN, CDR2 SYDVKM.

This clonotype was seen at least ten times. An end of the junction does not agree with germline; a read error may underlie this. V and J are TRBV12-3 or TRBV12-4 and TRBJ2-5; 9 positions agree with TRBD1. This CDR3 contains 13 residues. CDR3: CASSKTGTGYDDF. The CDR3, as DNA: TGTGCCAGCAGTAAAACCGGGACAGGGTATGATGACTTC.